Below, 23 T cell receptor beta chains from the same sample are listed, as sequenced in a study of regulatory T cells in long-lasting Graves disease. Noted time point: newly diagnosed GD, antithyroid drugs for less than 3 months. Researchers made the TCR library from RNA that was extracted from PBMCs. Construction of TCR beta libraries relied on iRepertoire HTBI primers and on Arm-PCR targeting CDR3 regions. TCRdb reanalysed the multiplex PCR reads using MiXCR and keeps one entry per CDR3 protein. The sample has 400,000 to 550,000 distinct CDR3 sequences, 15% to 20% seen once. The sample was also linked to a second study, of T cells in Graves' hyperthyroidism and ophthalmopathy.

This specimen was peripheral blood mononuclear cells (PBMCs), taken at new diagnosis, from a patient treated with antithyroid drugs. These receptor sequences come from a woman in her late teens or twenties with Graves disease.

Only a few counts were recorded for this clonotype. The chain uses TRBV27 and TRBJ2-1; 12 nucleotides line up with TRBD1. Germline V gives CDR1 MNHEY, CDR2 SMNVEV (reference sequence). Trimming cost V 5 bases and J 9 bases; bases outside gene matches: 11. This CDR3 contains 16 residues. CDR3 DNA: TGTGCCAGCAGTCCGATCTGGGACAGGGGGCGCAGTGAGCAGTTCTTC. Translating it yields CASSPIWDRGRSEQFF.

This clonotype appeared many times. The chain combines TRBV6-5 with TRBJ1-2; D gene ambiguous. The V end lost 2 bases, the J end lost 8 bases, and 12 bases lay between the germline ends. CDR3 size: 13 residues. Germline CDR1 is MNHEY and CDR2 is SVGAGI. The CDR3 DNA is TGTGCCAGCAGTTACGTGGCAGGCGAAGGCTACACCTTC. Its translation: CASSYVAGEGYTF.

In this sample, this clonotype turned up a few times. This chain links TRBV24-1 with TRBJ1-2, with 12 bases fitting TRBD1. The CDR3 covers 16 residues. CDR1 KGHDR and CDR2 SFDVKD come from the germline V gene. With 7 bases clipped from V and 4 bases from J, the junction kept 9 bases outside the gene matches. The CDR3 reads CATRGQGARGGYGYTF. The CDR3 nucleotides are TGTGCCACCAGGGGACAGGGGGCGAGAGGCGGCTATGGCTACACCTTC.

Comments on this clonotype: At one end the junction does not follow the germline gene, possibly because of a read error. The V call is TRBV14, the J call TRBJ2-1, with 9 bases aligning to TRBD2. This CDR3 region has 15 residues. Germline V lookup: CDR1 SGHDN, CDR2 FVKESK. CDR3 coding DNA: TGTGCCAGCAGCCGACTAGCGGAGCAATACAATGGGCAGTTCTTC. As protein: CASSRLAEQYNGQFF. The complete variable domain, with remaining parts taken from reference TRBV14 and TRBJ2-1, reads EAGVTQFPSHSVIEKGQTVTLRCDPISGHDNLYWYRRVMGKEIKFLLHFVKESKQDESGMPNNRFLAERTGGTYSTLKVQPAELEDSGVYFCASSRLAEQYNGQFFGPGTRLTVL.

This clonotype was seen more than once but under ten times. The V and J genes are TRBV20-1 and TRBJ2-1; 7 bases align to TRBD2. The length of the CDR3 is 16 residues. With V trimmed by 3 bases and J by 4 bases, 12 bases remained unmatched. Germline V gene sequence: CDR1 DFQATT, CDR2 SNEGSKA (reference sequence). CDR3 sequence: CSARGRAGAPYNEQFF. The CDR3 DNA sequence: TGCAGTGCTAGGGGGCGGGCGGGAGCGCCATACAATGAGCAGTTCTTC.

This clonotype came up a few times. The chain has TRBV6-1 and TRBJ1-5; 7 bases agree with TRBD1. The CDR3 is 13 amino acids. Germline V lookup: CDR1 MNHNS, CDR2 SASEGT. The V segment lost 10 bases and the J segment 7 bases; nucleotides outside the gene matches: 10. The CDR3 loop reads CAIRQGGEQPQHF. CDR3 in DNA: TGTGCCATACGACAGGGTGGAGAGCAGCCCCAGCATTTT.

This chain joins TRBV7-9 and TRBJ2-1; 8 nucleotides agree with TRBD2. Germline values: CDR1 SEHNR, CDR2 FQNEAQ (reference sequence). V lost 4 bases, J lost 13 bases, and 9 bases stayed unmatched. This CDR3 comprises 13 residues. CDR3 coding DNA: TGTGCCAGCAGCTCTAGCGCCGGGACTAGTCAGTTCTTC. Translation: CASSSSAGTSQFF. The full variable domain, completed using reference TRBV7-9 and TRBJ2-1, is DTGVSQNPRHKITKRGQNVTFRCDPISEHNRLYWYRQTLGQGPEFLTYFQNEAQLEKSRLLSDRFSAERPKGSFSTLEIQRTEQGDSAMYLCASSSSAGTSQFFGPGTRLTVL.

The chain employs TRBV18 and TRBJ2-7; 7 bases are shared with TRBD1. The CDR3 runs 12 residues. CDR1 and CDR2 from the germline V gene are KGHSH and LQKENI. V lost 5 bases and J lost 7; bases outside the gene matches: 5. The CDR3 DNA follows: TGTGCCAGCTCAACAGGGGTGGGGGAGCAGTACTTC. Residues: CASSTGVGEQYF. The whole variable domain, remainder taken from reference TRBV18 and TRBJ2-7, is NAGVMQNPRHLVRRRGQEARLRCSPMKGHSHVYWYRQLPEEGLKFMVYLQKENIIDESGMPKERFSAEFPKEGPSILRIQQVVRGDSAAYFCASSTGVGEQYFGPGTRLTVT.

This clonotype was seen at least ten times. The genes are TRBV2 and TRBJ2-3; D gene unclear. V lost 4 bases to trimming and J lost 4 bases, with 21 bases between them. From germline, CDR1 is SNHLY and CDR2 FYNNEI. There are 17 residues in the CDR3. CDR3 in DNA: TGTGCCAGCAGTGGGAGTGTTTCTGGGTATGGGGCAGATACGCAGTATTTT. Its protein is CASSGSVSGYGADTQYF.

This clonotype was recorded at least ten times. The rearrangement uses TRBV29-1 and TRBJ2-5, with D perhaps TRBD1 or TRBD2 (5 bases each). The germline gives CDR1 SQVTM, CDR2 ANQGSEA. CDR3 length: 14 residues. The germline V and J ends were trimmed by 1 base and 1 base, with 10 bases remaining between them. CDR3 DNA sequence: TGCAGCGTTGAAGGGTGGGGGTTCCAAGAGACCCAGTACTTC. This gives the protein CSVEGWGFQETQYF.

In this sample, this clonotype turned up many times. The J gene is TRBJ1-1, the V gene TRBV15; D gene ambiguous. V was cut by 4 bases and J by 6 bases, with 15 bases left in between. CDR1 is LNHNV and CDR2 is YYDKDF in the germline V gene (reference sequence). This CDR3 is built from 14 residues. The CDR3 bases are TGTGCCACCAGCATGATGGGGAAGGTCTCTGAAGCTTTCTTT. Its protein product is CATSMMGKVSEAFF.

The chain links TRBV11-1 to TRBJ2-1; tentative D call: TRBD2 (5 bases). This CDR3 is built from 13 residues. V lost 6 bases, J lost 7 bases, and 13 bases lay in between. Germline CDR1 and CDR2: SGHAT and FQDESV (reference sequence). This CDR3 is CASRRAVLNEQFF. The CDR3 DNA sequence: TGTGCCAGCAGACGAGCGGTTCTTAATGAGCAGTTCTTC.

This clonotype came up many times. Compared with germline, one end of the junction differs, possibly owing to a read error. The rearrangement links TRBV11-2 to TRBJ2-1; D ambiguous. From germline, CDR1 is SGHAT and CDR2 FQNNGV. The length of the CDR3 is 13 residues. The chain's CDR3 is CASSQNSNNEQFF. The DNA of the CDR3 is TGCGCCAGCAGCCAAAATTCCAACAATGAGCAGTTCTTC.

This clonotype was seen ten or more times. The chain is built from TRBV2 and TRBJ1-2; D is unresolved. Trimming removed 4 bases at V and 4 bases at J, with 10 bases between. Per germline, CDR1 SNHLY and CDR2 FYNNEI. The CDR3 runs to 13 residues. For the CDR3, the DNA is TGTGCCAGCAGTGCCCAACAGCCCTATGGCTACACCTTC. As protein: CASSAQQPYGYTF.

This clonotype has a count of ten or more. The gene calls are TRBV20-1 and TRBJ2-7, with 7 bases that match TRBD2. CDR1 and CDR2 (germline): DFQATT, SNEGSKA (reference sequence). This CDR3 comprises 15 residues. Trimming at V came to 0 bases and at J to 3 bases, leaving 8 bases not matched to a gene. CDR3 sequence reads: CSARDLQRDFYEQYF. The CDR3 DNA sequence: TGCAGTGCTAGAGATCTCCAGCGGGATTTCTACGAGCAGTACTTC.

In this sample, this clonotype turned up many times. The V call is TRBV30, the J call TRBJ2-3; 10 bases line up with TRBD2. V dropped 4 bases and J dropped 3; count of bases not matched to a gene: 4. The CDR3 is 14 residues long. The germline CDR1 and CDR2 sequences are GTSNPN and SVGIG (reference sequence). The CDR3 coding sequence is TGTGCCTGGACCTTAGCGGGAGGAACAGATACGCAGTATTTT. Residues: CAWTLAGGTDTQYF.

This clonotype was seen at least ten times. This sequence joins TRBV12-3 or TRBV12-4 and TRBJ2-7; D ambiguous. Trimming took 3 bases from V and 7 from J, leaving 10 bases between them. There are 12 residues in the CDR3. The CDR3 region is CASSLPDWEQYF. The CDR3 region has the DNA TGTGCCAGCAGTTTGCCCGACTGGGAGCAGTACTTC.

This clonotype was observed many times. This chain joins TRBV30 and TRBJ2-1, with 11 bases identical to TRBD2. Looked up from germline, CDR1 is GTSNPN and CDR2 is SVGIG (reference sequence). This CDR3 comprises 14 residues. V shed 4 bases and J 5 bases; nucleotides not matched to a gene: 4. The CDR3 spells CAWMTSGTNNEQFF. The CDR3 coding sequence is TGTGCCTGGATGACTAGCGGGACAAACAATGAGCAGTTCTTC.

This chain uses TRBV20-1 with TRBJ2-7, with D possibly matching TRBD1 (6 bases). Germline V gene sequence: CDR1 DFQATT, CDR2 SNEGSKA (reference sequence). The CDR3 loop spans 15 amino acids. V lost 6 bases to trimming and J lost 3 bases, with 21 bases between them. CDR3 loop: CSAQGFPGRSYEQYF. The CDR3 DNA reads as TGCAGTGCCCAGGGGTTCCCGGGACGTAGCTACGAGCAGTACTTC.

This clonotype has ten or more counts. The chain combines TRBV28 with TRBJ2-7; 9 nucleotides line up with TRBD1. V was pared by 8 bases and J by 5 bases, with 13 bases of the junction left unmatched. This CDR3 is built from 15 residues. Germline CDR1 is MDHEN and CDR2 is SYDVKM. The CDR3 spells CASEDPGQGLHEQYF. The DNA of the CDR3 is TGTGCCAGCGAAGACCCGGGACAGGGTCTACACGAGCAGTACTTC.

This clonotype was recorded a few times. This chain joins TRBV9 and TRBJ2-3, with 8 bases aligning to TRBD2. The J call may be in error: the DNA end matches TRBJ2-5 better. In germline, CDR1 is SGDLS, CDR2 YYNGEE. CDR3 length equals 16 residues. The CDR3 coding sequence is TGTGCCAGCAGCGTACGGGCGGGGGGTTTAGTGGAGACCCAGTACTTC. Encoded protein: CASSVRAGGLVETQYF.

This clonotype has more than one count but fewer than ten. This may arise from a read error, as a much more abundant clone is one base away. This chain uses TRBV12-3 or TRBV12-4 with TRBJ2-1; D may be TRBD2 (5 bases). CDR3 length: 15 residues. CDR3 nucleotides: TGTGCCAGCACCCTCTCTGGGAGTCCCTACAGTGAGCAGTTCTTC. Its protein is CASTLSGSPYSEQFF.

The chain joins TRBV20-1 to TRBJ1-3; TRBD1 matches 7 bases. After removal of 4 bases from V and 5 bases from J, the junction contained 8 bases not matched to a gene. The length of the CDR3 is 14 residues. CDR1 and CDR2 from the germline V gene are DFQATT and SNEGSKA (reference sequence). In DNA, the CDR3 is TGCAGTGCTAAACAGACAGGGAGAAGAAACACCATATATTTT. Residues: CSAKQTGRRNTIYF.